Listed here are 21 T cell receptor beta chains from one sample, sequenced in a study of low-dose radiotherapy and immunotherapy resistance in tumors. As for time point: before trial treatment. With TRAV- and TRBV-specific primers, first-strand cDNA was made, covering the alpha and beta chains. A constant-region primer paired with the V-primer adapter amplified TCRs over approximately 19 PCR cycles. Each CDR3 protein is one row after TCRdb ran MiXCR on the reads. The data contain around 69,000 distinct CDR3 sequences, around 30% of them singletons. The specimen comprised PBMCs, sampled before treatment. Receptors were obtained from a female donor with ovarian cancer.

This clonotype appeared a single time. V usage is TRBV13 and J usage is TRBJ2-1; TRBD1 is a possible D gene (6 bases). The CDR3 totals 15 residues. V lost 4 bases to trimming and J lost 0 bases, with 10 bases between them. Germline-derived CDR1 and CDR2 are PRHDT and FYEKMQ (reference sequence). CDR3 amino acids: CASSSDSRSYNEQFF. For the CDR3, the DNA is TGTGCCAGCAGCTCGGACAGTCGCTCCTACAATGAGCAGTTCTTC.

This clonotype was counted at least ten times. The DNA for the CDR3 is TGTGCCAGTAGTATCAGTTGGACAGGGGGGGGTCAGCCCCAGCATTTT. This encodes CASSISWTGGGQPQHF. V and J are TRBV19 and TRBJ1-5; 10 positions match TRBD1. Germline-derived CDR1 and CDR2 are LNHDA and SQIVND (reference sequence). The trim removed 3 bases at V and 6 bases at J, leaving 8 bases unmatched. The CDR3 sequence is 16 residues long.

This clonotype has at least ten counts. The V and J genes are TRBV5-1 and TRBJ2-1, with D tentatively TRBD1 or TRBD2 (5 bases each). The CDR3 spans 13 residues. With 2 bases removed from V and 6 bases from J, the gap between germline ends came to 9 bases. Germline CDR1 is SGHRS and CDR2 is YFSETQ. The CDR3: CASSFAGSNEQFF. The CDR3 region has the DNA TGCGCCAGCAGCTTTGCAGGGAGCAATGAGCAGTTCTTC.

This clonotype was seen many times. The J gene is TRBJ2-2, the V gene TRBV28, with 13 bases fitting TRBD2. The germline gives CDR1 MDHEN, CDR2 SYDVKM. This CDR3 comprises 17 residues. V trimming: 6 bases; J trimming: 0 bases; junction bases outside the gene matches: 4. In nucleotides, the CDR3 is TGTGCCAGCAGCCGGGGACTAGCGGGGACGAACACCGGGGAGCTGTTTTTT. This translates into CASSRGLAGTNTGELFF.

A note on this clonotype: A far larger clone lies a single base away; this is likely a read error. V is TRBV6-1 and J is TRBJ2-7; the match to TRBD2 covers 12 bases. The CDR3 loop spans 14 amino acids. Germline V gene data show CDR1 as MNHNS and CDR2 as SASEGT. With 7 bases clipped from V and 5 bases from J, the junction kept 6 bases outside the gene matches. CDR3: CASTPTSGSDEQYF. CDR3 sequence (DNA): TGTGCCAGCACCCCGACTAGCGGGAGCGACGAGCAGTACTTC.

This clonotype has at least ten counts. The chain recombines TRBV19 with TRBJ2-2; D unresolved. Deletions cut 5 bases from V and 5 bases from J, with 9 bases between. Germline values: CDR1 LNHDA, CDR2 SQIVND (reference sequence). The CDR3 is 13 residues long. The CDR3 region has the DNA TGTGCCAGTAGTCAGCAGGAGACCGGGGAGCTGTTTTTT. Translation gives CASSQQETGELFF.

The chain uses TRBV7-6 and TRBJ1-5; 8 bases are shared with TRBD1. V was pared by 6 bases and J by 8 bases, with 6 bases of the junction left unmatched. Germline CDR1 reads SGHVS; CDR2 reads FNYEAQ. The CDR3 has 13 residues. CDR3 loop: CASSGQGGEPQHF. The DNA for the CDR3 is TGTGCCAGCAGTGGACAGGGAGGGGAGCCCCAGCATTTT. The full variable domain, rest sourced from reference TRBV7-6 and TRBJ1-5, is GAGVSQSPRYKVTKRGQDVALRCDPISGHVSLYWYRQALGQGPEFLTYFNYEAQQDKSGLPNDRFSAERPEGSISTLTIQRTEQRDSAMYRCASSGQGGEPQHFGDGTRLSIL.

This clonotype was detected many times. CDR3 region: CSVESPNTSGKETQYF. CDR3 coding DNA: TGCAGCGTTGAATCTCCCAATACTAGCGGGAAAGAGACCCAGTACTTC. This chain uses TRBV29-1 with TRBJ2-5; 10 bases align to TRBD2. The V gene's germline CDR1 is SQVTM and CDR2 ANQGSEA. This CDR3 is 16 amino acids long. J gave up 3 bases and V 2 bases, and 9 bases lay outside the gene matches. The full variable domain, completed using reference TRBV29-1 and TRBJ2-5, is SAVISQKPSRDICQRGTSLTIQCQVDSQVTMMFWYRQQPGQSLTLIATANQGSEATYESGFVIDKFPISRPNLTFSTLTVSNMSPEDSSIYLCSVESPNTSGKETQYFGPGTRLLVL.

Concerning this clonotype itself: With a far larger clone one base away, a read error is the likely cause. The genes are TRBV23-1 and TRBJ2-5; 11 bases align to TRBD2. TRBV23-1 is an ORF for which the function is uncertain. The CDR3 has 16 residues. After removal of 2 bases from V and 11 bases from J, the junction contained 13 bases not matched to a gene. The CDR3: CASSQGWGLAVNEQYF. The CDR3 bases are TGCGCCAGCAGTCAAGGATGGGGACTAGCGGTCAATGAGCAGTACTTC.

This clonotype was seen many times. The gene calls are TRBV28 and TRBJ2-1; perhaps TRBD1 as D (5 bases). The length of the CDR3 is 13 residues. From germline, CDR1 is MDHEN and CDR2 SYDVKM. V lost 5 bases, J lost 12 bases, and 17 bases lay in between. CDR3 in amino acids: CASSLPRLRGQFF. DNA for the CDR3: TGTGCCAGCAGTCTTCCGCGACTTAGGGGGCAGTTCTTC.

The CDR3 DNA reads TGCGCCAGCAGCTTGGAAGCAGGTGCCGACGAGCAGTACTTC. Protein: CASSLEAGADEQYF. This sequence joins TRBV5-1 and TRBJ2-7; D unresolved. This CDR3 spans 14 amino acids. The V end lost 0 bases, the J end lost 5 bases, and 12 bases lay between the germline ends. In germline, CDR1 is SGHRS, CDR2 YFSETQ.

The chain combines TRBV11-3 with TRBJ1-1, with D unresolved. CDR1 SGHNT and CDR2 YENEEA come from the germline V gene. The CDR3 covers 13 residues. With 3 bases removed from V and 0 bases from J, the gap between germline ends came to 5 bases. The CDR3 is CASSLHLNTEAFF. CDR3 nucleotide sequence: TGTGCCAGCAGCTTGCATTTGAACACTGAAGCTTTCTTT.

As to this clonotype: A read error is the likely source, as a far larger clone sits one nucleotide away. The genes are TRBV5-1 and TRBJ2-7, with 12 bases fitting TRBD2. V trimming: 5 bases; J trimming: 7 bases; junction bases outside the gene matches: 13. CDR3 size: 16 residues. Looked up from germline, CDR1 is SGHRS and CDR2 is YFSETQ. CDR3 protein: CASRNLLAGGNNEQYF. In DNA form, the CDR3 reads TGCGCCAGCAGGAACTTACTAGCGGGAGGTAACAATGAGCAGTACTTC.

This chain joins TRBV5-1 and TRBJ1-3; D gene uncertain. In germline, CDR1 is SGHRS, CDR2 YFSETQ. The CDR3 contains 14 residues. Between the trimmed V and J ends, which lost 1 base and 4 bases, there was a span of 9 bases. As DNA, the CDR3 is TGCGCCAGCAGCTTGTCTGGACGCGGAAACACCATATATTTT. Protein sequence: CASSLSGRGNTIYF.

A note on this clonotype: A read error may explain this, as a much larger clone is one base away. The chain joins TRBV7-2 to TRBJ2-3; 9 bases are shared with TRBD1. The CDR3 is 17 amino acids. Germline V lookup: CDR1 SGHTA, CDR2 FQGNSA. V was clipped by 5 bases and J by 2 bases; unmatched bases: 11. CDR3 nucleotide sequence: TGTGCCAGCAGCCCTCGACAGGGGGGTCTCGACACAGATACGCAGTATTTT. Amino acids: CASSPRQGGLDTDTQYF.

On this clonotype: An end of the junction differs from the germline gene, which may be a read error. The chain is built from TRBV6-6 and TRBJ2-7; D is possibly TRBD1 (6 bases). The CDR3 loop spans 13 amino acids. From germline, CDR1 is MNHNY and CDR2 SVGAGI (reference sequence). This chain's CDR3 is CASTPGHIGEQNF. CDR3 DNA: TGTGCCAGCACCCCGGGACACATCGGCGAGCAGAACTTC.

This clonotype was seen at least ten times. This chain links TRBV7-8 with TRBJ1-6; 8 bases map to TRBD1. The junction had 2 bases not matched to a gene; V was cut back by 3 bases and J by 7 bases. CDR1 SGHVS and CDR2 FQNEAQ come from the germline V gene. The CDR3 contains 14 residues. CDR3 sequence: CASSFRQGNSPLHF. CDR3 nucleotide sequence: TGTGCCAGCAGCTTCAGACAGGGGAATTCACCCCTCCACTTT.

This clonotype was detected only a few times. The chain couples TRBV9 to TRBJ2-1; TRBD2 agrees at 10 bases. Germline CDR1 SGDLS, CDR2 YYNGEE. CDR3 size: 17 residues. With V trimmed by 0 bases and J by 3 bases, 6 bases remained unmatched. CDR3 in DNA: TGTGCCAGCAGCGTAGCCCCTAGCGGGGGCATCTACAATGAGCAGTTCTTC. This codes for CASSVAPSGGIYNEQFF.

Ten or more counts support this clonotype. The chain has TRBV12-3 or TRBV12-4 and TRBJ1-3; D gene uncertain. The CDR3 runs 15 residues. The ends were cut back, 4 bases at V and 0 bases at J, with 10 bases in the middle. CDR3 nucleotides: TGTGCCAGCAGTTCACCCCGGGACTCTGGAAACACCATATATTTT. Its protein product is CASSSPRDSGNTIYF.

This clonotype was observed many times. The chain uses TRBV14 and TRBJ2-7; 12 nucleotides match TRBD2. CDR1 is SGHDN, CDR2 FVKESK, per germline. This CDR3 region has 17 residues. With 6 bases clipped from V and 5 bases from J, the junction kept 14 bases outside the gene matches. CDR3 sequence: CASRQTSGRLGWDEQYF. The CDR3, as DNA: TGTGCCAGCAGGCAGACTAGCGGGAGACTTGGATGGGACGAGCAGTACTTC.

The CDR3 loop is CASRRLAGESGELFF. For the CDR3, the DNA is TGTGCCAGCAGGAGACTAGCGGGAGAGTCCGGGGAGCTGTTTTTT. This chain joins TRBV2 and TRBJ2-2; TRBD2 aligns across 12 bases. The V segment lost 6 bases and the J segment 6 bases; nucleotides outside the gene matches: 5. The CDR3 consists of 15 residues. CDR1 is SNHLY, CDR2 FYNNEI, per germline.